The 5 T cell receptor beta chains below come from one sample, sequenced in a study of cytomegalovirus exposure and HLA in healthy donors (dated by TCRdb to about 2017). The library was obtained by the immunoSEQ multiplex PCR assay. Imported from immuneACCESS, the table was reduced by TCRdb to in-frame sequences with V and J called. These copies leave out some clones; in studies compared against another copy, an unresolved V gene accounts for under half, and the cause of the remainder is not known. The sample table holds about 160,000 clones, of which around 85% were seen once. 4.5% to 7% of the sample comes from the top ten. Material for sequencing was PBMCs. The source of these receptors is a woman in her twenties or thirties in good health and CMV-seronegative.

The chain couples TRBV13 to TRBJ2-7, with a possible D match to TRBD1 (6 bases). With 5 bases removed from V and 2 bases from J, the gap between germline ends came to 19 bases. Germline V CDR1 and CDR2: PRHDT, FYEKMQ (reference sequence). This CDR3 comprises 16 residues. The CDR3 loop is CASSQRVGQMTYEQYF. The CDR3 DNA sequence: TGTGCCAGCAGCCAACGCGTCGGACAGATGACCTACGAGCAGTACTTC.

The rearrangement joins TRBV27 to TRBJ1-2; 10 bases fit TRBD1. This CDR3 is 13 amino acids long. V dropped 10 bases and J dropped 6; count of bases not matched to a gene: 8. CDR1 is MNHEY, CDR2 SMNVEV, per germline (reference sequence). CDR3 region: CATRTGGGNGYTF. Here the CDR3 DNA reads TGTGCCACCCGGACAGGGGGGGGCAATGGCTACACCTTC.

The chain has TRBV19 and TRBJ2-7; TRBD2 aligns across 11 bases. Germline CDR1 is LNHDA and CDR2 is SQIVND (reference sequence). This CDR3 comprises 14 residues. With V trimmed by 4 bases and J by 6 bases, 5 bases remained unmatched. CDR3 sequence (DNA): TGTGCCAGTAGTAGAACTAGCGGGAGTAGCGAGCAGTACTTC. Translated: CASSRTSGSSEQYF.

This rearrangement joins TRBV5-5 to TRBJ2-7; D perhaps matches TRBD1 (6 bases). Between the trimmed V and J ends, which lost 3 bases and 2 bases, there was a span of 15 bases. The CDR3 covers 15 residues. Per germline, CDR1 SGHKS and CDR2 YYEKEE (reference sequence). DNA for the CDR3: TGTGCCAGCAGCTGGCGGACAGATCCTCCCTACGAGCAGTACTTC. It is translated as CASSWRTDPPYEQYF.

A few counts support this clone. The gene calls are TRBV7-9 and TRBJ2-4; D is perhaps TRBD1 (5 bases). V was pared by 5 bases and J by 9 bases, with 14 bases between. Germline V gene data show CDR1 as SEHNR and CDR2 as FQNEAQ (reference sequence). This CDR3 comprises 13 residues. The CDR3 coding sequence is TGTGCCAGCAGCCAACATGGGGCCGGCATTCAGTACTTC. Amino acids: CASSQHGAGIQYF.